A selection of T cell receptor beta chains follows, all from one sample in a study of blood T cell repertoires in COVID-19. This table comes from immunoSEQ multiplex PCR, and its TCRdb copy is limited to in-frame clones, with some not included. Counted here are 150,000 to 180,000 clones, 70% to 85% occurring once; the ten biggest clones make up 9.8%. The specimen sequenced was peripheral blood. The receptors were gathered from a woman aged 45-65 years with acute or convalescent COVID-19. CDR3s include the opening cysteine and the closing phenylalanine or tryptophan. Each record gives: V gene, J gene, D gene, clone size, CDR3 length, CDR3 DNA, CDR3 protein. The D gene is left open where the match is weak. Not all rows give a size; the values are once, few, many and, for expanded clones, a class.

>TRBV6-5|TRBJ2-7|TRBD2|once|15
TGTGCCAGCAGTTACTCGGCTAGCGGGTACCACGAGCAGTACTTC
CASSYSASGYHEQYF
>TRBV10-1|TRBJ2-7|TRBD1|.|14
TGCGCCAGCAGCGAGATGGACAGGCAAAACGAGCAGTACTTC
CASSEMDRQNEQYF
>TRBV18|TRBJ1-6|TRBD1|once|14
TGTGCCAGCTGTGGACAGGGAGCAGATTCACCCCTCCACTTT
CASCGQGADSPLHF
>TRBV9|TRBJ1-4|.|.|15
TGTGCCAGCAGCGAGCAAGTTGCAACTAATGAAAAACTGTTTTTT
CASSEQVATNEKLFF
>TRBV6-6|TRBJ2-2|.|once|12
TGTGCCGGCGGGGTGAACACCGGGGAGCTGTTTTTT
CAGGVNTGELFF
>TRBV5-4|TRBJ1-2|.|.|13
TGTGCCAGCAGGGAGTTGAGTAACTATGGCTACACCTTC
CASRELSNYGYTF
>TRBV10-3|TRBJ1-1|.|.|12
TGTGCCATCAATAAGGGGCCCGGTGAAGCTTTCTTT
CAINKGPGEAFF
>TRBV3-1/TRBV3-2|TRBJ1-3|.|.|13
TGTGCCAGCAGCCAACGTACTGGAAACACCATATATTTT
CASSQRTGNTIYF
>TRBV5-4|TRBJ2-7|TRBD1|.|15
TGTGCCAGCAGCTTGGAGGGACAGGGGTCCCACGAGCAGTACTTC
CASSLEGQGSHEQYF
>TRBV23-1|TRBJ1-2|.|.|15
TGCGCCAGCAGTCAAAGTTGGAAAGGGAAGGGGAAGTACACCTTC
CASSQSWKGKGKYTF
>TRBV7-2|TRBJ1-2|.|few|13
TGTGCCAGCAGCTTATCCAGGGACTATGGCTACACCTTC
CASSLSRDYGYTF
>TRBV9|TRBJ1-5|.|.|15
TGTGCCAGCAGCGCCTCAGGGAACTTCAATCAGCCCCAGCATTTT
CASSASGNFNQPQHF
>TRBV27|TRBJ2-7|TRBD1|.|16
TGTGCCAGCAGTCTAAACGTAGGCAGGGGGATTCCCGAGCAGTACTTC
CASSLNVGRGIPEQYF
>TRBV6-5|TRBJ2-5|.|.|12
TGTGCCAGCAGGGACAGCGTGGAGACCCAGTACTTC
CASRDSVETQYF
>TRBV6-1|TRBJ1-2|TRBD1|.|14
TGTGCCAGCAGTGAACACAACAGGGGGAAGGGCTACACCTTC
CASSEHNRGKGYTF
>TRBV28|TRBJ1-2|.|.|15
TGTGCCAGCAGTTTATTTTTTTCAGGGGTCTATGGCTACACCTTC
CASSLFFSGVYGYTF
>TRBV10-1|TRBJ2-1|.|.|14
TGCGCCAGCAGTGACGGCGGGATCTACAATGAGCAGTTCTTC
CASSDGGIYNEQFF
>TRBV6-2/TRBV6-3|TRBJ2-7|TRBD1|.|14
TGTGCCAGCAGTTACTCGACAGGGGGCTACGAGCAGTACTTC
CASSYSTGGYEQYF
>TRBV7-9|TRBJ1-2|.|few|14
TGTGCCAGCAGCTCCCGGGACAAGAACTATGGCTACACCTTC
CASSSRDKNYGYTF
>TRBV27|TRBJ2-1|TRBD2|once|15
TGTGCCAGCAGTTTAGGGGCGGGAGGGTTGAATGAGCAGTTCTTC
CASSLGAGGLNEQFF
>TRBV7-9|TRBJ1-2|.|.|14
TGTGCCAGCAGCCAGACGGGACAAAGCTATGGCTACACCTTC
CASSQTGQSYGYTF
>TRBV18|TRBJ1-5|TRBD1|.|16
TGTGCCAGCTCACCCCCGACGACAGGGGACAATCAGCCCCAGCATTTT
CASSPPTTGDNQPQHF
>TRBV4-1|TRBJ1-4|.|.|15
TGCGCCAGCAGCCTTACAGGGACAACTAATGAAAAACTGTTTTTT
CASSLTGTTNEKLFF